The next 21 T cell receptor beta chains were all read from a single sample in a study of blood T cells in healthy people across ages. The second PCR ran about 6 to 12 cycles with a sample-barcoded 5' primer and J-beta primers. TCRdb redid the calling of the 5' RACE reads with MiXCR, one entry per CDR3 protein. The sample shows approximately 940,000 distinct CDR3 sequences, 40% to 60% of them seen only once. Input material: blood. The receptors come from a man aged 25-45 years in good health.

A single count supports this clonotype. The chain is built from TRBV19 and TRBJ2-2, with D unresolved. CDR1 is LNHDA, CDR2 SQIVND, per germline (reference sequence). V was shortened by 0 bases and J by 1 base, with 6 bases between the two germline ends. There are 15 residues in the CDR3. The CDR3 sequence: CASSIEARNTGELFF. DNA for the CDR3: TGTGCCAGTAGTATAGAGGCTAGGAACACCGGGGAGCTGTTTTTT.

The V call is TRBV4-1, the J call TRBJ2-7; 8 bases line up with TRBD1. Trimming at V came to 1 base and at J to 9 bases, leaving 11 bases not matched to a gene. This CDR3 region has 15 residues. In germline, CDR1 is MGHRA, CDR2 YSYEKL. CDR3 DNA: TGCGCCAGCAGCCAAGTTGAGACAGGGGCTACCATGCAGTACTTC. This codes for CASSQVETGATMQYF.

This clonotype occurred a few times. The chain carries TRBV6-1 and TRBJ2-7; TRBD1 might be the D (5 bases). V lost 4 bases to trimming and J lost 5 bases, with 9 bases between them. The CDR3 loop spans 12 amino acids. Germline V lookup: CDR1 MNHNS, CDR2 SASEGT. The CDR3 region is CASSVRGDEQYF. The CDR3 region has the DNA TGTGCCAGCAGTGTAAGGGGTGACGAGCAGTACTTC.

This clonotype has a handful of counts. The chain is built from TRBV29-1 and TRBJ2-7; 7 nucleotides line up with TRBD1. Losses at the gene ends were 7 bases for V and 1 base for J; bases not matched to a gene: 7. The CDR3 covers 13 residues. Germline CDR1 is SQVTM and CDR2 is ANQGSEA. Here the CDR3 reads CSALSTGSYEQYF. In DNA, the CDR3 is TGCAGCGCGCTCTCGACAGGGTCCTACGAGCAGTACTTC.

The genes are TRBV11-2 and TRBJ2-5; 9 nucleotides line up with TRBD2. Germline V gene lookup returns CDR1 SGHAT and CDR2 FQNNGV. V gave up 1 base and J gave up 5 bases; unmatched junction bases: 5. The CDR3 covers 15 residues. CDR3 region: CASSLVATSGETQYF. The CDR3 nucleotides read TGTGCCAGCAGCTTAGTTGCAACTAGCGGGGAGACCCAGTACTTC.

The chain couples TRBV12-3 or TRBV12-4 to TRBJ2-6, with D perhaps TRBD2 (6 bases). The CDR3 length is 20 residues. Deletions cut 6 bases from V and 0 bases from J, with 24 bases between. The CDR3 sequence is CASRGGRGGLFYSGANVLTF. The CDR3, as DNA: TGTGCCAGCAGGGGAGGACGTGGAGGGCTTTTTTACTCTGGGGCCAACGTCCTGACTTTC.

The rearrangement links TRBV20-1 to TRBJ1-1; maybe TRBD1 (5 bases). V gave up 0 bases and J gave up 1 base, with 12 bases separating them. This CDR3 region has 15 residues. Germline V gene data show CDR1 as DFQATT and CDR2 as SNEGSKA (reference sequence). CDR3 DNA sequence: TGCAGTGCTAGAGACCGGGGCGGGAAGAACACTGAAGCTTTCTTT. Translating it yields CSARDRGGKNTEAFF.

This clonotype has a handful of counts. CDR3 bases: TGCAGCGTTGGCGAGGGGCAAAACACTGAAGCTTTCTTT. It specifies CSVGEGQNTEAFF. The rearrangement links TRBV29-1 to TRBJ1-1, with a weak D call TRBD1 (5 bases). The CDR3 consists of 13 residues. Germline assignment: CDR1 SQVTM and CDR2 ANQGSEA. Trimming stripped 4 bases from V and 2 bases from J, with 11 bases between.

On this clonotype itself: The junction shows a germline mismatch at one end, possibly a read error. The gene calls are TRBV7-9 and TRBJ1-1; a weak D match, TRBD1 (5 bases). The germline V gene has CDR1 SEHNR and CDR2 FQNEAQ (reference sequence). The CDR3 is 16 amino acids. The CDR3 protein is CASSSSGTLMNTGAFF. In DNA, the CDR3 is TGTGCCAGCAGCTCCTCCGGGACCCTCATGAACACTGGAGCTTTCTTT. Full variable domain (rest looked up from reference TRBV7-9 and TRBJ1-1): DTGVSQNPRHKITKRGQNVTFRCDPISEHNRLYWYRQTLGQGPEFLTYFQNEAQLEKSRLLSDRFSAERPKGSFSTLEIQRTEQGDSAMYLCASSSSGTLMNTGAFFGQGTRLTVV.

V usage is TRBV5-6 and J usage is TRBJ2-3; D may be TRBD2 (5 bases). The CDR3 runs 14 residues. V was pared by 0 bases and J by 9 bases, with 14 bases between. The germline CDR1 and CDR2 sequences are SGHDT and YYEEEE. The CDR3 DNA reads TGTGCCAGCAGCTTGGGACAAGGGAGAATCACGCAGTATTTT. Translated, it gives CASSLGQGRITQYF.

This clonotype was seen only a few times. The chain links TRBV7-6 to TRBJ2-5; the match to TRBD2 covers 10 bases. Germline CDR1 is SGHVS and CDR2 is FNYEAQ. V lost 5 bases, J lost 2 bases, and 11 bases stayed unmatched. The length of the CDR3 is 17 residues. CDR3 bases: TGTGCCAGCAGCCACAGGATAGCGGGGGGCTCTCAAGAGACCCAGTACTTC. Translating gives CASSHRIAGGSQETQYF.

The chain is built from TRBV12-3 or TRBV12-4 and TRBJ2-5; D uncertain. The CDR3 loop spans 12 amino acids. V lost 5 bases, J lost 5 bases, and 9 bases lay in between. CDR3 protein: CASSLHWETQYF. The CDR3 DNA reads as TGTGCCAGCAGTCTTCACTGGGAGACCCAGTACTTC.

This chain links TRBV7-2 with TRBJ2-1; 11 positions match TRBD2. The J call is uncertain, as TRBJ2-7 better fits the DNA end. CDR1 and CDR2 (germline): SGHTA, FQGNSA. This CDR3 has 15 amino acids. CDR3 region: CASSFASGRSSEQYF. In DNA, the CDR3 is TGTGCCAGCAGCTTTGCTAGCGGGAGGAGTAGTGAGCAGTACTTC.

This clonotype occurred many times. The CDR3 region is CASSLQGASYGYTF. CDR3 in DNA: TGTGCCAGCAGCCTACAGGGGGCGTCCTATGGCTACACCTTC. The V and J genes are TRBV3-1 and TRBJ1-2; 9 bases line up with TRBD1. Per germline, CDR1 LGHDT and CDR2 YNNKEL (reference sequence). J lost 4 bases, V lost 4 bases, and 4 bases had no gene match. CDR3 size: 14 residues.

This chain connects TRBV7-2 to TRBJ1-2, with TRBD1 matching over 8 bases. The CDR3 runs 13 residues. J gave up 4 bases and V 5 bases, and 3 bases lay outside the gene matches. Germline lookup yields CDR1 SGHTA and CDR2 FQGNSA. The CDR3 loop reads CASSEQGVYGYTF. The CDR3 bases are TGTGCCAGCAGCGAACAGGGGGTCTATGGCTACACCTTC.

This chain links TRBV6-2 or TRBV6-3 with TRBJ2-1, with D possibly TRBD1 on 5 matching bases. Germline V gene sequence: CDR1 MNHEY, CDR2 SVGEGT. The CDR3 is 15 residues long. The V and J ends lost 7 bases and 4 bases respectively, with 17 bases between them. The CDR3 bases are TGTGCCAGCACCTCCCCCCCCACAGGTTACAATGAGCAGTTCTTC. It yields the protein CASTSPPTGYNEQFF.

This sequence joins TRBV27 and TRBJ2-1, with 9 bases that match TRBD2. Per the germline V gene, CDR1 is MNHEY and CDR2 is SMNVEV (reference sequence). The CDR3 has 17 amino acids. V lost 5 bases, J lost 4 bases, and 12 bases stayed unmatched. CDR3 DNA: TGTGCCAGCAGTACGCACAGACTAGCGGCGACATACAATGAGCAGTTCTTC. This translates into CASSTHRLAATYNEQFF.

V and J are TRBV20-1 and TRBJ1-2, with a weak D call TRBD1 (6 bases). Trimming stripped 6 bases from V and 5 bases from J, with 7 bases between. Germline-derived CDR1 and CDR2 are DFQATT and SNEGSKA (reference sequence). The CDR3 covers 10 residues. Here the CDR3 reads CSAQGYGYTF. The CDR3 bases are TGCAGTGCCCAGGGGTATGGCTACACCTTC.

J is TRBJ2-7 and V is TRBV6-2 or TRBV6-3, with D perhaps matching TRBD1 or TRBD2 (7 bases each). The J call is uncertain, as TRBJ2-4 better fits the DNA end. Germline CDR1 reads MNHEY; CDR2 reads SVGEGT. This CDR3 region has 12 residues. The CDR3: CASSLRGGIQYF. The CDR3 DNA sequence: TGTGCCAGCAGTCTCAGGGGGGGCATTCAGTACTTC.

V usage is TRBV30 and J usage is TRBJ2-5, with D possibly TRBD1 on 5 matching bases. This CDR3 spans 16 amino acids. V was cut by 5 bases and J by 3 bases, with 22 bases left in between. The germline gives CDR1 GTSNPN, CDR2 SVGIG (reference sequence). CDR3 DNA sequence: TGTGCCTGGGACCCCTTTTTGACAGATTCCAAAGAGACCCAGTACTTC. The encoded protein is CAWDPFLTDSKETQYF.

V gene TRBV6-1 combines with J gene TRBJ2-1; 8 bases match TRBD2. Trimming at V came to 3 bases and at J to 2 bases, leaving 9 bases not matched to a gene. In germline, CDR1 is MNHNS, CDR2 SASEGT. This CDR3 has 17 residues. CDR3 sequence reads: CASSDGPGGRPYNEQFF. The CDR3 bases are TGTGCCAGCAGTGACGGGCCGGGGGGGCGGCCCTACAATGAGCAGTTCTTC.